Each of the 10 T cell receptor beta chains below was sequenced from the same sample in a study of vaccination effects on CD4 cells after COVID-19. The assay was immunoSEQ multiplex PCR, and TCRdb's table has in-frame clones only and misses some. Counted here are fewer than 75,000 clones, approximately 80% occurring once; the ten biggest clones make up around 4%. Following 10 days of culture, CD4+ T cells were isolated. It was two doses of either the BNT162b2 or mRNA-1273 vaccine that participants received. These TCRs' antigens remain unknown. Sequencing used CD4+ T cells from PBMCs cultured without peptide, obtained after COVID-19 vaccination. The receptor source for this set is a human donor who received a COVID-19 vaccine.

The V gene is TRBV10-1, the J gene TRBJ1-3; TRBD1 is a possible D gene (5 bases). The CDR3 spans 15 residues. The V end was cut by 3 bases, the J end by 1 base, with 10 bases between. Germline lookup yields CDR1 WNHNN and CDR2 SYGVQD (reference sequence). CDR3 loop: CASSDGGLSGNTIYF. The CDR3, as DNA: TGCGCCAGCAGTGACGGGGGTCTTTCTGGAAACACCATATATTTT.

This chain links TRBV19 with TRBJ2-7, with D tentatively TRBD1 (5 bases). The CDR3 has 14 amino acids. The V and J ends lost 2 bases and 1 base respectively, with 9 bases between them. Germline V gene lookup returns CDR1 LNHDA and CDR2 SQIVND (reference sequence). The CDR3 loop reads CASSIWAGSYEQYF. The CDR3 nucleotides read TGTGCCAGTAGTATATGGGCAGGGTCCTACGAGCAGTACTTC.

This clone was observed a single time. The CDR3 is CASSPGGFNNSPLHF. In DNA, the CDR3 is TGCGCCAGCAGCCCGGGGGGATTCAATAATTCACCCCTCCACTTT. V and J are TRBV4-3 and TRBJ1-6; D might be TRBD1 (5 bases). The CDR3 is 15 residues long. The germline CDR1 and CDR2 sequences are LGHNA and YSLEER. With 4 bases removed from V and 5 bases from J, the gap between germline ends came to 12 bases.

The genes are TRBV5-1 and TRBJ2-5, with a tentative D call TRBD1 (5 bases). Trimming stripped 2 bases from V and 2 bases from J, with 10 bases between. CDR3 size: 14 residues. The germline V gene has CDR1 SGHRS and CDR2 YFSETQ. CDR3 in amino acids: CASSFGPGQETQYF. The CDR3 DNA reads as TGCGCCAGCAGCTTTGGGCCAGGGCAAGAGACCCAGTACTTC.

This clone appeared a single time. The rearrangement uses TRBV7-2 and TRBJ2-7; D might be TRBD2 (7 bases). This CDR3 region has 14 residues. Germline values: CDR1 SGHTA, CDR2 FQGNSA. V lost 1 base and J lost 3, with 10 bases in between. This CDR3 is CASSLGRGGYEQYF. CDR3 nucleotide sequence: TGTGCCAGCAGCTTAGGTAGGGGGGGCTACGAGCAGTACTTC.

J is TRBJ2-5 and V is TRBV18; weak D call: TRBD1 (6 bases). The CDR3 spans 14 residues. V lost 3 bases and J 5 bases, leaving 13 bases between the germline ends. CDR1 is KGHSH, CDR2 LQKENI, per germline. The CDR3 sequence is CASSPSGEMETQYF. The DNA for the CDR3 is TGTGCCAGCTCACCCTCAGGGGAGATGGAGACCCAGTACTTC.

The chain has TRBV18 and TRBJ1-1; D unresolved. CDR1 is KGHSH, CDR2 LQKENI, per germline. This CDR3 region has 15 residues. Trimming shortened V by 6 bases and J by 1 base, and 15 bases separated the two germline ends. CDR3 bases: TGTGCCAGCTCCCCAAACCAAAGGGCGAACACTGAAGCTTTCTTT. It encodes CASSPNQRANTEAFF.

The CDR3 DNA reads TGTGCCAGCAGCTTATATCTGGGTCTAGCGGCAGAAGCCTACGAGCAGTACTTC. It specifies CASSLYLGLAAEAYEQYF. The V call is TRBV11-2, the J call TRBJ2-7; 7 positions match TRBD2. V lost 2 bases, J lost 2 bases, and 15 bases stayed unmatched. The CDR3 extends over 18 amino acids. CDR1 and CDR2 (germline): SGHAT, FQNNGV.

The chain joins TRBV12-5 to TRBJ1-2; D uncertain. The CDR3 has 14 residues. The ends were cut back, 2 bases at V and 2 bases at J, with 9 bases in the middle. From germline, CDR1 is LGHNT and CDR2 FRNRAP. CDR3 nucleotides: TGTGCTAGTGGTTTGAGTATACACAACTATGGCTACACCTTC. Its translation is CASGLSIHNYGYTF.

This rearrangement joins TRBV7-9 to TRBJ1-1; tentatively, D is TRBD1 (6 bases). The CDR3 length is 14 residues. Looked up from germline, CDR1 is SEHNR and CDR2 is FQNEAQ (reference sequence). V shed 6 bases and J shed 6 bases, with 17 bases lying between them. The CDR3 is CASSHGQMGAEAFF. CDR3 sequence (DNA): TGTGCCAGCAGTCACGGACAGATGGGCGCTGAAGCTTTCTTT.